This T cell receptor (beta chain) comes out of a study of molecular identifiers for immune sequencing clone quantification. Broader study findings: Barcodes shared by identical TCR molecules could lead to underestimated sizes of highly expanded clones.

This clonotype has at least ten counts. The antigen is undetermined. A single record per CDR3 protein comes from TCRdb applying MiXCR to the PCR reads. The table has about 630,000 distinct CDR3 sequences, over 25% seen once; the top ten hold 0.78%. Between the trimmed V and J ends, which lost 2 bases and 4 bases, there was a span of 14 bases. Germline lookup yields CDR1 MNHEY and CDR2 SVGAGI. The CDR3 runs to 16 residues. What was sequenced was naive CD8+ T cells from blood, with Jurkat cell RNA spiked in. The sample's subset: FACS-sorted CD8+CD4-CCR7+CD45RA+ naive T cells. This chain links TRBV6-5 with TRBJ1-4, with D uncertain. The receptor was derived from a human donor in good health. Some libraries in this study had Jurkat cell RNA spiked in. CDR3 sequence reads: CASSYTVAGLNEKLFF. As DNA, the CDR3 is TGTGCCAGCAGTTACACGGTGGCAGGCCTTAATGAAAAACTGTTTTTT.